The present T cell receptor beta chain was sequenced within a study of blood T cell repertoires in COVID-19. About the study: T cells, B-cell-depleted T cells, or PBMCs supplied cDNA or gDNA.

Profiling relied on immunoSEQ multiplex PCR, and the TCRdb table lists in-frame clones only, not all of them. This sample has 100,000 to 150,000 clones; around 87% occur once, and the top ten carry about 2%. With V trimmed by 1 base and J by 6 bases, 8 bases remained unmatched. This CDR3 is 16 amino acids long. Germline loops: CDR1 KGHSH, CDR2 LQKENI. Sample: peripheral blood. The sequence was obtained from a man between 65 and 79 years old with active COVID-19. The gene calls are TRBV18 and TRBJ1-5; TRBD1 agrees at 8 bases. Written as DNA, the CDR3 is TGTGCCAGCTCACCACTGCCAGGGGGCTCCGGTCAGCCCCAGCATTTT. Translation gives CASSPLPGGSGQPQHF.